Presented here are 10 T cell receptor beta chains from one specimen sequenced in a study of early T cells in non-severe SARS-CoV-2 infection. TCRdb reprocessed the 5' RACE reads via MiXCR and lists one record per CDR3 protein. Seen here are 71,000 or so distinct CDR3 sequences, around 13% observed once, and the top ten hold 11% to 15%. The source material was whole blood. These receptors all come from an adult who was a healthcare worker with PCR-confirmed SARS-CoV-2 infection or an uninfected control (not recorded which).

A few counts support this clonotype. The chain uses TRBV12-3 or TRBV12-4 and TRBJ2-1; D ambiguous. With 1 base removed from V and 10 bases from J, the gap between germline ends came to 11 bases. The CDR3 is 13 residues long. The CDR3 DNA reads TGTGCCAGCAGTTTAGGTGGGGTATCGGAGCAGTTCTTC. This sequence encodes CASSLGGVSEQFF.

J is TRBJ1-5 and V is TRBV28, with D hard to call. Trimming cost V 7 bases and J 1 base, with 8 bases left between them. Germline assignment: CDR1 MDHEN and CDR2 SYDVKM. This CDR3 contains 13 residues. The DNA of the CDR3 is TGTGCCAGCAAAACGGGCAGCAATCAGCCCCAGCATTTT. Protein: CASKTGSNQPQHF.

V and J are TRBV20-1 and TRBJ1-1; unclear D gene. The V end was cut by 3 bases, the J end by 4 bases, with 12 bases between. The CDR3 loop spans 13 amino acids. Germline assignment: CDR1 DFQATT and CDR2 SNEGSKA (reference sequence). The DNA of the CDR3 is TGCAGTGCTAGCTATGGGTCCGTCACTGAAGCTTTCTTT. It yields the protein CSASYGSVTEAFF.

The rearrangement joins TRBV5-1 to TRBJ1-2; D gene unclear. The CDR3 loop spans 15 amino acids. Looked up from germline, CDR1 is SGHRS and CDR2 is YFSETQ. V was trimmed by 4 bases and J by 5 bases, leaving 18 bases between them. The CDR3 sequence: CASSPQDGTQYGYTF. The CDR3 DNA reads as TGCGCCAGCAGCCCACAAGACGGCACCCAGTATGGCTACACCTTC.

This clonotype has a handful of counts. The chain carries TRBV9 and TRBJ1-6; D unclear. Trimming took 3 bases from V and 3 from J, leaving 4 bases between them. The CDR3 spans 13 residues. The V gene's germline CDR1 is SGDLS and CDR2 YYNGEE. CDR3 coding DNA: TGTGCCAGCAGCGCCAGCTATAATTCACCCCTCCACTTT. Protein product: CASSASYNSPLHF. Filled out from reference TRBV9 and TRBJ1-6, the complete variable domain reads DSGVTQTPKHLITATGQRVTLRCSPRSGDLSVYWYQQSLDQGLQFLIQYYNGEERAKGNILERFSAQQFPDLHSELNLSSLELGDSALYFCASSASYNSPLHFGNGTRLTVT.

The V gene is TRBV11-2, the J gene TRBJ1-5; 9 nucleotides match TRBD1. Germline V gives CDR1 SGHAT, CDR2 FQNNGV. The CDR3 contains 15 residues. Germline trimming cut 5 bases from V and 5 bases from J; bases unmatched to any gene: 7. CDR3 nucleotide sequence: TGTGCCAGCAGCGACACAGGGGGCGAAGATCAGCCCCAGCATTTT. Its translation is CASSDTGGEDQPQHF. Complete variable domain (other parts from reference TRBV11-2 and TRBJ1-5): EAGVAQSPRYKIIEKRQSVAFWCNPISGHATLYWYQQILGQGPKLLIQFQNNGVVDDSQLPKDRFSAERLKGVDSTLKIQPAKLEDSAVYLCASSDTGGEDQPQHFGDGTRLSIL.

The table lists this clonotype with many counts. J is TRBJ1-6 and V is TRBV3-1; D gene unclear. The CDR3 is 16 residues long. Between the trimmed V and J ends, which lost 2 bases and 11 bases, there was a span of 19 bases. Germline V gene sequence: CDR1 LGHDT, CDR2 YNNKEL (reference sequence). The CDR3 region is CASSQPPGDTSTPLHF. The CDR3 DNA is TGTGCCAGCAGCCAACCCCCCGGGGATACTTCGACACCCCTCCACTTT.

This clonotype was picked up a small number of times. In DNA, the CDR3 is TGTGCCAGCTCACCACTCGCTGGGAGACACCAAGGGCCTGAAGCTTTCTTT. This translates into CASSPLAGRHQGPEAFF. The chain links TRBV18 to TRBJ1-1; D is ambiguous. Between the trimmed V and J ends, which lost 1 base and 6 bases, there was a span of 21 bases. This CDR3 contains 17 residues. Per the germline V gene, CDR1 is KGHSH and CDR2 is LQKENI.

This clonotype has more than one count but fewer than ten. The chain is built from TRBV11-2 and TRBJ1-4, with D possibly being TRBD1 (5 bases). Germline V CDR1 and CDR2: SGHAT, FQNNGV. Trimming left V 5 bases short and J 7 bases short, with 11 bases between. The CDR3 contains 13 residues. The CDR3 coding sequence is TGTGCCAGCAGCCGAGGGGACGGTGAAAAACTGTTTTTT. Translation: CASSRGDGEKLFF. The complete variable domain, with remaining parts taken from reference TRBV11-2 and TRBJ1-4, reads EAGVAQSPRYKIIEKRQSVAFWCNPISGHATLYWYQQILGQGPKLLIQFQNNGVVDDSQLPKDRFSAERLKGVDSTLKIQPAKLEDSAVYLCASSRGDGEKLFFGSGTQLSVL.

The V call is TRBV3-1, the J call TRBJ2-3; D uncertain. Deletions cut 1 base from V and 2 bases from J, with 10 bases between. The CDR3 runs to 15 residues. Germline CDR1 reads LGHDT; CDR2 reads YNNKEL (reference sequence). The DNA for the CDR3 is TGTGCCAGCAGCCAAGGAACCCCCGACACAGATACGCAGTATTTT. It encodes CASSQGTPDTDTQYF.